This T cell receptor (beta chain) was observed in a study of cytomegalovirus exposure and HLA in healthy donors listed by TCRdb under 2017. Some background on the complete study: An earlier analysis of about 530 of the donors reported 276 Gb of sequence data and about 120 million unique TCR beta sequences obtained from about 180 million T cells. In a later analysis, previously published TCR beta repertoires from 550 to 750 donors were re-analyzed and high-resolution HLA genotyping was added so that TCR occurrence patterns could be studied. Among the approximately 430 genotyped donors, approximately 81% belonged to the genetic ancestry cluster associated with self-reported Caucasian donors. All discovery cohort repertoires had been generated using a single sequencing platform. The later analysis used no new phenotypic data to find candidate immune exposures, relying instead on TCR beta sequences and their occurrence across donors. Class I and class II HLA loci were covered by the typing at four-digit resolution. High-throughput TCR immunosequencing, statistical association of individual TCRs with disease status, and machine learning were combined to predict cytomegalovirus infection status. Typing coverage varied by locus: roughly 620-630 donors for A, B, C, DRB1 and DQB1; roughly 510 for DQA1; over 600 for DPA1; around 450 for DPB1. Besides the first cohort of hundreds of subjects, a separate validation cohort made up of 90 to 150 different subjects was used. The study was designed to test whether signatures of past pathogen exposure could be identified by cataloging public T cell receptors. Donor age, sex, ethnicity and CMV serostatus were compiled alongside the repertoire data. An early release covering around 630 HLA-typed donors comprised approximately 300 gigabases of sequencing data and tens of millions of unique TCR sequences. An earlier analysis of approximately 640 of the donors applied high-throughput TCR beta sequencing to assess whether each TCR beta V gene segment acted as functional or pseudogenic. Genome-wide SNP genotypes for about three fifths of the 666 donors were used in a later genetic analysis, which treated that subset as a discovery cohort. Because of strong linkage in the cohort, 4 to 6 DR-DQ haplotypes were treated as single units for association and clustering. Using immunosequencing, the study profiled T cell repertoires from approximately 700 subjects and related those repertoires to cytomegalovirus serostatus. Among some 400 genotyped donors of the cohort, an average of around 250,000 unique TCR beta nucleotide sequences was sequenced per donor, of which roughly 17% were non-productive. Here is what the overall study found, with its caveats: A later genetic analysis associated a missense DCLRE1C variant with V-gene and J-gene trimming of TCR beta chains, and an independent cohort replicated the association. Linkage disequilibrium might explain the correlated functional status among segregating V segments, but an unknown experimental factor could not be ruled out. The cohort was sequenced for TCR beta chains only, and without alpha or paired-chain data the features that could be detected were limited. Broadly in line with IMGT annotations, most TCR beta V segments showed up in productive rearrangements about 87% or about 30% of the time in an earlier analysis of around 600 of the donors. A later analysis found that HLA-associated TCR beta chains were more clonally expanded and had lower generation probabilities than equally common non-associated chains. According to a later analysis, parvovirus B19, influenza, CMV and Epstein-Barr virus appeared linked to several top co-occurrence clusters. Presence/absence analyses assumed roughly uniform sequencing depth across donors, an assumption that may not hold. A later analysis found that most CMV-associated TCR beta chains appeared HLA-restricted, with HLA associations seemingly driven largely by CMV exposure. For the cohort, immune exposure information was limited to CMV serostatus. Strong co-occurrence of HLA alleles, especially DR and DQ, made assigning TCR associations to individual alleles difficult. In a later analysis, the rate of TCR association differed among HLA loci, with DRB1 alleles having the most associated TCRs and HLA-C alleles having the fewest. Approximately 18 rarely observed V segments, including chromosome 9 orphons, were excluded from the earlier analysis of about 600 of the donors because counts were too low. Because the 87-base-pair reads could not distinguish some IMGT-functional V segments, including TRBV6-2 and TRBV6-3, those segments were excluded. At a false discovery rate of 0.05, a later analysis linked around 15,000 TCR beta sequences to specific HLA alleles. In vitro tests confirmed that a few of the cytomegalovirus-associated TCR beta chains recognize cytomegalovirus antigens. The authors suggested that the approach could potentially be extended to other disease states and immunological phenotypes. Because some donors lacked HLA typing at each locus, the association tests relied only on the typed subset. In the study, around 150 TCR beta chains were listed as associated with cytomegalovirus. According to a later genetic analysis, donors in an Asian-associated ancestry cluster had fewer N-insertions in productive TCRs than the roughly 670-donor mean. A further reported finding was that TCR beta sequences accurately predicted the HLA-A and HLA-B alleles for most subjects in the first cohort. The classifier was reported to diagnose cytomegalovirus status with high specificity and sensitivity in both the original cohort and the validation cohort. A cluster of highly shared sequence variants was judged likely to be a technical artifact of the sequencing pipeline. Most TCR sequences were observed very rarely across donors, whereas some public TCRs were present in many individuals.

The cohort was made up of roughly 670 healthy bone marrow donors. All cohort members were sampled while nominally healthy, although unrecorded immune exposures were likely present. The donor was CMV seronegative and belonged to the group of 352 seronegative cohort members. Each donor provided a peripheral blood sample, and peripheral blood mononuclear cells were used for TCR beta sequencing. The Qiagen DNeasy Blood Extraction Kit was used to extract genomic DNA from the blood cell samples. This clone was seen only a few times. The antigen it binds to is not known. Base-call qualities are not available, and no considerably larger clone is one nucleotide away. The CDR3 covers 15 residues, taking in both the cysteine and the phenylalanine. Only CDR3 DNA is held: 45 bases, read in frame from base 1. The germline V gene (reference sequence) provides CDR1 LNHDA and CDR2 SQIVND. V loses 5 bases of germline sequence and J loses 1 base, and the interval between the two ends is 14 bases.

The method behind the library was the immunoSEQ multiplex PCR assay. For the multiplex PCR, a mixture combining 60 forward primers for TCR Vbeta segments and 13 reverse primers for TCR Jbeta segments was used. Amplification of the CDR3 region of rearranged TCR beta genes was performed with a multiplex PCR assay on genomic DNA. On the Illumina HiSeq System, the amplified TCR beta libraries were sequenced as 87-base-pair reads. The published analysis was carried out like this. A later analysis counted approximately 76 million unique TCR beta chains across the 700 or so repertoires, and 10 million to 11 million of these chains were shared by at least two donors. To remove PCR and sequencing errors, raw reads were error-corrected and collapsed into unique sequences using a nearest-neighbor algorithm that merged closely related sequences. V, D and J gene segments were assigned by aligning CDR3 sequences to IMGT reference sequences. For a sequence to be retained, at least a six-nucleotide match to both a V gene segment and a J gene segment was required. A rearrangement was called productive if the CDR3 had no stop codons and remained in frame with V and J, and every other rearrangement was called non-productive. CDR3 was defined according to IMGT convention as the region running from the second conserved V-encoded cysteine to the conserved J-encoded phenylalanine. Sequences without an unambiguous match to a single V gene segment were excluded from the earlier analysis of 500 to 700 of the donors. In an earlier analysis of about 590 of the donors, a V segment was called functional when productive rearrangements were above 56.7%, and segregating when the standard deviation between donors exceeded 5%. To diagnose cytomegalovirus status from the catalog of TCR beta chain sequences, a statistical classification framework was built. A later analysis assigned V and J genes by comparing TCR nucleotide sequences with IMGT/GENE-DB human TR gene sequences. In a later analysis, CDR3 sequences and most-parsimonious VDJ recombination scenarios were assigned using the TCRdist pipeline. A later analysis defined each TCR beta chain by its CDR3 amino acid sequence plus V-gene family, and excluded reads lacking a unique V-gene family. To address suspected cross-contamination and a sequencing artifact, a later analysis removed approximately 590 highly shared, low-generation-probability nucleotide sequences. A later analysis calculated a clonal expansion index for each public chain from normalized within-repertoire ranks of inferred template counts. A later analysis computed generation probabilities with a VDJ recombination model fitted to out-of-frame rearrangements, and checked the results against IGoR. In a later analysis, TCR-TCR, TCR-HLA and TCR-CMV co-occurrence was scored with hypergeometric tests, and a repertoire-size bias correction was applied to TCR pairs. In a later analysis, false discovery rates were estimated by permuting HLA or CMV assignments 20 times. A later analysis grouped co-occurring TCRs with DBSCAN, adding TCRdist sequence similarity when clustering within HLA-allele-positive subsets. For co-occurrence clustering, repertoires with fewer than 30,000 or more than 120,000 public chains were excluded, along with several repertoires with anomalous nucleotide sharing. The table comes from immuneACCESS by way of TCRdb, which keeps in-frame sequences with V and J called. Part of the clones is missing from these tables; in studies checked, under half for an unresolved V gene and the rest for unknown reasons. That table supplies the V and J calls and clone size; D and trimming were determined from the DNA. The sample records fewer than 200,000 clones, roughly 85% of which are singletons. Roughly 1.9% of the sample goes to the ten largest clones.

The rearranged segments are TRBV19 and TRBJ2-5; too little of a D gene remains to name it. Sequences were obtained from PBMCs. This sequence was found in a man aged 40-49 years in good health and CMV-seronegative. The nucleotide sequence is TGTGCCAGTAGTGTTAGTCCACGGAGCCAAGAGACCCAGTACTTC. Translated, this gives CASSVSPRSQETQYF.